This entry lists 30 T cell receptor beta chains sequenced from one sample in a study of T cell responses to AZD1222 COVID-19 vaccine (dated by TCRdb to the early 2020s). The library was prepared using the immunoSEQ multiplex PCR assay. TCRdb provides this immuneACCESS table in a form limited to in-frame rearrangements. Some clones are lacking; in checked studies, under half of them reflect an unresolved V gene, and why the rest are absent is not known. For this sample the table gives 130,000 or so clones, of which 85% to 95% were detected only once. Approximately 0.9% of the sample is in the top ten clones. The time point label for this specimen denotes: baseline before first vaccination. This specimen's treatment or condition label, per the study, means: meningococcal conjugate vaccine given as trial control. The source was peripheral blood, collected on day 0 of MenACWY control vaccination. These receptors all come from an adult in good health.

The chain is built from TRBV12-2 and TRBJ2-1; the table's D call, TRBD2, has no DNA check behind it. TRBV12-2 is a pseudogene. CDR3 length equals 16 residues. The DNA for the CDR3 is TGTGCAAGTCGCTCCCCAGCGGGAGGGCCTCTGGATGAGCAGTTCTTC. Amino acids: CASRSPAGGPLDEQFF.

The genes are TRBV28 and TRBJ1-2, with 7 nucleotides matching TRBD1. The CDR3 is 13 amino acids. CDR1 and CDR2 from the germline V gene are MDHEN and SYDVKM. The junction had 9 bases not matched to a gene; V was cut back by 6 bases and J by 8 bases. In DNA, the CDR3 is TGTGCCAGCAGCCTACAGGGGTTCTTCGGCTACACCTTC. Its protein is CASSLQGFFGYTF.

The CDR3 DNA is TGTGCCAGCTCACCTCAGGGAGGGAACTCTGGAAACACCATATATTTT. It translates to CASSPQGGNSGNTIYF. This sequence joins TRBV18 and TRBJ1-3, with a possible D match to TRBD1 (5 bases). CDR3 length: 16 amino acids. V was trimmed by 3 bases and J by 0 bases, leaving 12 bases between them. Germline assignment: CDR1 KGHSH and CDR2 LQKENI.

The chain's CDR3 is CASSEGAGSANYGYTF. Written as DNA, the CDR3 is TGTGCCAGCAGTGAAGGGGCAGGGTCGGCGAACTATGGCTACACCTTC. V gene TRBV6-1 combines with J gene TRBJ1-2; possibly TRBD1 for D (5 bases). Germline V gene sequence: CDR1 MNHNS, CDR2 SASEGT. The CDR3 has 16 residues. V gave up 1 base and J gave up 2 bases, with 14 bases separating them.

The CDR3 reads CASSQNREYGYTF. The CDR3 coding sequence is TGTGCCAGCAGCCAAAACAGGGAGTATGGCTACACCTTC. V and J are TRBV4-2 and TRBJ1-2; tentative D call: TRBD1 (6 bases). The CDR3 covers 13 residues. Germline lookup yields CDR1 LGHNA and CDR2 YNFKEQ. The V end lost 2 bases, the J end lost 5 bases, and 9 bases lay between the germline ends.

The V call is TRBV5-1, the J call TRBJ2-5, with 7 bases aligning to TRBD2. CDR1 SGHRS and CDR2 YFSETQ come from the germline V gene. The CDR3 extends over 13 amino acids. V lost 5 bases, J lost 1 base, and 2 bases stayed unmatched. The CDR3 here is CASRASGQETQYF. The DNA of the CDR3 is TGCGCCAGCAGGGCTAGCGGCCAAGAGACCCAGTACTTC.

V gene TRBV16 combines with J gene TRBJ2-4, with 9 bases identical to TRBD1. The CDR3 is 17 amino acids. Trimming took 3 bases from V and 0 from J; bases not matched to a gene: 6. Germline-derived CDR1 and CDR2 are KGHSY and FQNENV. Written as DNA, the CDR3 is TGTGCCAGCAGCCATCGACAGGGGGGATTAGCCAAAAACATTCAGTACTTC. It yields the protein CASSHRQGGLAKNIQYF.

This chain uses TRBV18 with TRBJ2-7; D not resolved. The V and J ends lost 3 bases and 3 bases respectively, with 6 bases between them. CDR3 length equals 12 residues. Germline CDR1 is KGHSH and CDR2 is LQKENI. CDR3 residues: CASSPSNYEQYF. The CDR3 DNA sequence: TGTGCCAGCTCACCCTCGAACTACGAGCAGTACTTC.

The V gene is TRBV5-1, the J gene TRBJ1-1; D is unresolved. Germline V gene sequence: CDR1 SGHRS, CDR2 YFSETQ. The V and J ends lost 1 base and 1 base respectively, with 8 bases between them. This CDR3 spans 14 amino acids. DNA of the CDR3: TGCGCCAGCAGCTTGACATGGGCGAACACTGAAGCTTTCTTT. Protein: CASSLTWANTEAFF.

This chain joins TRBV19 and TRBJ2-1; 11 bases fit TRBD2. The germline CDR1 and CDR2 sequences are LNHDA and SQIVND (reference sequence). With V trimmed by 4 bases and J by 5 bases, 4 bases remained unmatched. The CDR3 has 15 residues. In DNA form, the CDR3 reads TGTGCCAGTAGTAGCTTAGCGGGGGGGAACAATGAGCAGTTCTTC. Amino acid sequence: CASSSLAGGNNEQFF.

This clone showed up just a few times. The genes are TRBV6-5 and TRBJ2-1; 11 bases align to TRBD2. From germline, CDR1 is MNHEY and CDR2 SVGAGI. V lost 6 bases and J lost 6; bases outside the gene matches: 4. There are 14 residues in the CDR3. The CDR3 bases are TGTGCCAGCAGACCGGGACTAGCGGCCAATGAGCAGTTCTTC. Protein product: CASRPGLAANEQFF.

The V call is TRBV7-9, the J call TRBJ1-1, with 8 nucleotides matching TRBD1. CDR1 and CDR2 from the germline V gene are SEHNR and FQNEAQ (reference sequence). CDR3 length equals 13 residues. V shed 5 bases and J 3 bases; nucleotides not matched to a gene: 2. The CDR3 nucleotides are TGTGCCAGCAGCGGACAGGGTGACACTGAAGCTTTCTTT. Protein: CASSGQGDTEAFF.

The chain has TRBV19 and TRBJ1-1; TRBD1 matches at 10 bases. Germline values: CDR1 LNHDA, CDR2 SQIVND (reference sequence). J was trimmed by 4 bases and V by 3 bases; bases with no gene match: 2. This CDR3 has 14 residues. In nucleotides, the CDR3 is TGTGCCAGTAGTATTGGACAGGGGGGCACTGAAGCTTTCTTT. This sequence encodes CASSIGQGGTEAFF. Variable domain in full (rest from reference TRBV19 and TRBJ1-1): DGGITQSPKYLFRKEGQNVTLSCEQNLNHDAMYWYRQDPGQGLRLIYYSQIVNDFQKGDIAEGYSVSREKKESFPLTVTSAQKNPTAFYLCASSIGQGGTEAFFGQGTRLTVV.

The V and J genes are TRBV6-6 and TRBJ1-6, with 8 nucleotides matching TRBD1. The junction had 3 bases not matched to a gene; V was cut back by 5 bases and J by 0 bases. CDR3 length: 16 amino acids. Germline CDR1 MNHNY, CDR2 SVGAGI (reference sequence). The CDR3 DNA reads as TGTGCCAGCAGTCGGACAGGGAGCTCCTATAATTCACCCCTCCACTTT. It translates to CASSRTGSSYNSPLHF.

This clone was counted a single time. V usage is TRBV6-2 or TRBV6-3 and J usage is TRBJ2-2; TRBD2 matches at 10 bases. CDR1 is MNHEY, CDR2 SVGEGT, per germline. Trimming cost V 4 bases and J 7 bases; bases outside gene matches: 15. The CDR3 has 18 residues. The CDR3, as DNA: TGTGCCAGCAGTTGTGGGACTAGCGAAGGGGATTCCGTCGGGGAGCTGTTTTTT. Translated: CASSCGTSEGDSVGELFF.

The chain is built from TRBV9 and TRBJ1-1; weak D call: TRBD1 (6 bases). Germline CDR1 and CDR2: SGDLS and YYNGEE. V lost 2 bases and J 4 bases, leaving 9 bases between the germline ends. The CDR3 sequence is 13 residues long. DNA of the CDR3: TGTGCCAGCAGCGTCAAGGGGGGCACTGAAGCTTTCTTT. It is translated as CASSVKGGTEAFF.

The chain joins TRBV6-5 to TRBJ2-7, with a tentative D call TRBD2 (6 bases). V gave up 1 base and J gave up 0 bases, with 10 bases separating them. CDR1 is MNHEY and CDR2 is SVGAGI in the germline V gene. The CDR3 is 15 amino acids. CDR3 in DNA: TGTGCCAGCAGTTACTACGGGAGCCCCTCCTACGAGCAGTACTTC. It specifies CASSYYGSPSYEQYF.

The chain uses TRBV12-5 and TRBJ1-1; the D gene is possibly TRBD1 (5 bases). V was shortened by 7 bases and J by 4 bases, with 13 bases between the two germline ends. The CDR3 is 13 amino acids. The germline gives CDR1 LGHNT, CDR2 FRNRAP. CDR3 DNA sequence: TGTGCTAGTGCCCTTGGGGGTGGCACTGAAGCTTTCTTT. Translation gives CASALGGGTEAFF.

The chain couples TRBV30 to TRBJ2-2; 10 bases line up with TRBD2. In germline, CDR1 is GTSNPN, CDR2 SVGIG (reference sequence). The ends lost 1 base at V and 6 bases at J; junction bases unmatched: 8. CDR3 length: 16 amino acids. CDR3 protein: CAWSGASGSSAGELFF. For the CDR3, the DNA is TGTGCCTGGAGTGGGGCTAGCGGGAGCAGCGCCGGGGAGCTGTTTTTT.

The chain combines TRBV7-2 with TRBJ1-2, with D maybe TRBD1 (5 bases). Trimming cost V 1 base and J 1 base, with 10 bases left between them. This CDR3 region has 15 residues. From germline, CDR1 is SGHTA and CDR2 FQGNSA. The CDR3 loop is CASSLGGTVNYGYTF. CDR3 in DNA: TGTGCCAGCAGCTTAGGGGGGACGGTTAACTATGGCTACACCTTC.

The chain recombines TRBV7-8 with TRBJ1-1, with D unresolved. Germline V gene data show CDR1 as SGHVS and CDR2 as FQNEAQ. The CDR3 spans 14 residues. Trimming took off 5 bases at V and 0 bases at J, with 10 bases between the two ends. CDR3 sequence (DNA): TGTGCCAGCAGCCGTCAGGTTCTGAACACTGAAGCTTTCTTT. It yields the protein CASSRQVLNTEAFF.

The chain combines TRBV2 with TRBJ1-4; weak D call: TRBD1 (6 bases). Germline V CDR1 and CDR2: SNHLY, FYNNEI. This CDR3 is 14 amino acids long. Trimming removed 5 bases at V and 5 bases at J, with 12 bases between. The chain's CDR3 is CASSTTGNNEKLFF. CDR3 coding DNA: TGTGCCAGCAGTACCACAGGGAACAATGAAAAACTGTTTTTT. Drawing the rest from reference TRBV2 and TRBJ1-4, the complete variable domain is EPEVTQTPSHQVTQMGQEVILRCVPISNHLYFYWYRQILGQKVEFLVSFYNNEISEKSEIFDDQFSVERPDGSNFTLKIRSTKLEDSAMYFCASSTTGNNEKLFFGSGTQLSVL.

The chain carries TRBV7-9 and TRBJ2-3; D is unresolved. Trimming left V 5 bases short and J 7 bases short, with 10 bases between. This CDR3 comprises 12 residues. Germline lookup yields CDR1 SEHNR and CDR2 FQNEAQ (reference sequence). CDR3 amino acids: CASSRVPYTQYF. Here the CDR3 DNA reads TGTGCCAGCAGCCGAGTACCGTATACGCAGTATTTT. Together with reference TRBV7-9 and TRBJ2-3, the CDR3 gives the full variable domain: DTGVSQNPRHKITKRGQNVTFRCDPISEHNRLYWYRQTLGQGPEFLTYFQNEAQLEKSRLLSDRFSAERPKGSFSTLEIQRTEQGDSAMYLCASSRVPYTQYFGPGTRLTVL.

This chain connects TRBV7-8 to TRBJ2-2, with D maybe TRBD2 (5 bases). The germline V gene encodes CDR1 SGHVS and CDR2 FQNEAQ. The CDR3 sequence is 16 residues long. Between the trimmed V and J ends, which lost 1 base and 2 bases, there was a span of 11 bases. The CDR3 region is CASSLGSGINTGELFF. CDR3 nucleotide sequence: TGTGCCAGCAGCTTAGGGTCGGGAATAAACACCGGGGAGCTGTTTTTT.

The chain is built from TRBV14 and TRBJ2-1; possibly TRBD1 for D (5 bases). CDR3 length: 13 residues. With 1 base removed from V and 15 bases from J, the gap between germline ends came to 16 bases. CDR1 and CDR2 from the germline V gene are SGHDN and FVKESK. The CDR3 protein is CASSQVLSQGMFF. The CDR3 DNA reads as TGTGCCAGCAGCCAAGTCCTCTCCCAGGGTATGTTCTTC.

The rearrangement links TRBV3-1 (or the pseudogene TRBV3-2) to TRBJ1-5; unclear D gene. The length of the CDR3 is 14 residues. CDR1 and CDR2 (germline): LGHDT, YNNKEL (reference sequence). V lost 0 bases to trimming and J lost 6 bases, with 9 bases between them. This CDR3 reads CASSQDRGSQPQHF. CDR3 coding DNA: TGTGCCAGCAGCCAAGATCGGGGTTCTCAGCCCCAGCATTTT.

This chain uses TRBV6-6 with TRBJ1-1; D is uncertain. The CDR3 loop spans 11 amino acids. Trimming cost V 6 bases and J 3 bases, with 5 bases left between them. The germline V gene encodes CDR1 MNHNY and CDR2 SVGAGI (reference sequence). Here the CDR3 reads CASRHYTEAFF. The CDR3 DNA sequence: TGTGCCAGCAGACACTACACTGAAGCTTTCTTT.

The chain couples TRBV5-5 to TRBJ2-7, with D unclear. The germline V and J ends were trimmed by 0 bases and 1 base, with 5 bases remaining between them. This CDR3 is built from 13 residues. Germline V gives CDR1 SGHKS, CDR2 YYEKEE (reference sequence). DNA for the CDR3: TGTGCCAGCAGCTTGGTCGGGTCCTACGAGCAGTACTTC. It translates to CASSLVGSYEQYF.

The chain recombines TRBV28 with TRBJ2-7, with 7 bases fitting TRBD1. The trim removed 8 bases at V and 4 bases at J, leaving 5 bases unmatched. The CDR3 length is 12 residues. Germline loops: CDR1 MDHEN, CDR2 SYDVKM. The CDR3 region is CASLQGTYEQYF. The DNA for the CDR3 is TGTGCCAGCCTACAGGGGACGTACGAGCAGTACTTC.

This clone was observed a single time. The chain employs TRBV9 and TRBJ2-3; 15 bases are shared with TRBD2. The CDR3 is made up of 18 amino acids. Germline V gene data show CDR1 as SGDLS and CDR2 as YYNGEE. Trimming removed 2 bases from V and 0 bases from J; junction bases left unmatched: 4. The CDR3 DNA reads as TGTGCCAGCAGCGTTGGGACTAGCGGGAGGCCCAGCACAGATACGCAGTATTTT. It is translated as CASSVGTSGRPSTDTQYF.